This T cell receptor (beta chain) was sequenced during a study of T cell responses to AZD1222 COVID-19 vaccine. This clone occurred a few times. Germline loops: CDR1 SGHRS, CDR2 YFSETQ. The V gene lost 4 bases and the J gene lost 4 bases, with 12 bases spanning the gap. The CDR3 has 13 residues. Assay used: immunoSEQ multiplex PCR; TCRdb lists only in-frame clones, some missing. The table records 150,000 or so clones, 80% to 95% of them present only once. Here the sequenced sample was peripheral blood, taken on day 0 of MenACWY control vaccination. The chain joins TRBV5-1 to TRBJ2-7; tentative D call: TRBD1 (5 bases). This receptor was identified in an adult in good health. In nucleotides, the CDR3 is TGCGCCAGCAGCGAACAGGACCGGTACGAGCAGTACTTC. Translation: CASSEQDRYEQYF.